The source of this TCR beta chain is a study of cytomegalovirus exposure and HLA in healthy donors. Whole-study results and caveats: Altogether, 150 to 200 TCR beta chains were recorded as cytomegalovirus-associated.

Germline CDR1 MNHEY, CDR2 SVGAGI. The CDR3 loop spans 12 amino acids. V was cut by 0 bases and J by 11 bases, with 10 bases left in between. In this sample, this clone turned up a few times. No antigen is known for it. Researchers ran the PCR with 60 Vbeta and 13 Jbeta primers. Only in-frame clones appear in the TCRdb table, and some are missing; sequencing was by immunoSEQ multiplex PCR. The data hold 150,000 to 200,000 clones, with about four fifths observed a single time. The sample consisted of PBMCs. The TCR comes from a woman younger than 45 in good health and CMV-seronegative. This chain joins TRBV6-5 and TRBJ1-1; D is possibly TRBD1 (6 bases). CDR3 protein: CASSYSGGVAFF. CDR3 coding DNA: TGTGCCAGCAGTTACTCAGGGGGGGTGGCTTTCTTT.